The 9 T cell receptor beta chains presented below share a single source sample, sequenced in a study of blood T cells in healthy people across ages. Sample-barcoded 5' priming and a J-beta primer mix drove a second PCR of 7 to 11 cycles. TCRdb re-called the 5' RACE reads through MiXCR, storing one row per CDR3 protein. The sample carries 1.5 million to 2 million distinct CDR3 sequences, approximately 39% recorded once. The sequenced sample was blood. These receptors originate from a human donor in good health.

CDR3 nucleotides: TGTGCCAGCAGCCAAGAGGGGGCTGGAGAAAAACTGTTTTTT. Translation: CASSQEGAGEKLFF. The chain combines TRBV4-2 with TRBJ1-4; D might be TRBD1 (6 bases). Germline CDR1 LGHNA, CDR2 YNFKEQ. The germline V and J ends were trimmed by 0 bases and 8 bases, with 10 bases remaining between them. There are 14 residues in the CDR3.

This clonotype occurred a few times. J is TRBJ2-5 and V is TRBV6-5; 9 bases agree with TRBD2. J lost 5 bases, V lost 0 bases, and 4 bases had no gene match. The CDR3 loop spans 15 amino acids. Germline CDR1 reads MNHEY; CDR2 reads SVGAGI. The CDR3 here is CASSYSAGGPETQYF. The CDR3 DNA reads as TGTGCCAGCAGTTACTCGGCGGGGGGGCCGGAGACCCAGTACTTC.

This clonotype was recorded only once. Just one base apart from a much larger clone, this may be a read error. The CDR3 does not end in the conserved phenylalanine or tryptophan, so this is likely a read error. This chain links TRBV29-1 with TRBJ1-2; D is uncertain. Germline lookup yields CDR1 SQVTM and CDR2 ANQGSEA. The CDR3 loop spans 14 amino acids. Trimming took 4 bases from V and 4 from J, leaving 16 bases between them. CDR3 nucleotide sequence: TGCAGCGTTGGGTTGGCGGGGATGGGCTATGGCTACACCCTC. Protein product: CSVGLAGMGYGYTL.

The V call is TRBV20-1, the J call TRBJ2-5; TRBD1 aligns across 10 bases. The junction had 8 bases not matched to a gene; V was cut back by 1 base and J by 3 bases. The CDR3 spans 16 residues. Germline loops: CDR1 DFQATT, CDR2 SNEGSKA (reference sequence). The DNA for the CDR3 is TGCAGTGCTAGAGCCCCGGGACAGGGGACGAAAGAGACCCAGTACTTC. Protein product: CSARAPGQGTKETQYF.

The chain links TRBV20-1 to TRBJ2-3, with D possibly matching TRBD2 (6 bases). The germline V and J ends were trimmed by 3 bases and 3 bases, with 19 bases remaining between them. The length of the CDR3 is 16 residues. Germline V gives CDR1 DFQATT, CDR2 SNEGSKA (reference sequence). The CDR3: CSARGARPGETDTQYF. CDR3 DNA: TGCAGTGCTAGGGGCGCCCGTCCGGGAGAAACAGATACGCAGTATTTT.

V is TRBV6-2 or TRBV6-3 and J is TRBJ1-6; weak D call: TRBD1 (5 bases). Trimming took off 6 bases at V and 14 bases at J, with 20 bases between the two ends. Germline-derived CDR1 and CDR2 are MNHEY and SVGEGT. The CDR3 has 14 residues. CDR3: CASSRGTSNSALHF. In DNA form, the CDR3 reads TGTGCCAGCAGCAGAGGGACGTCAAACTCGGCCCTCCACTTT.

This clonotype was found a few times. CDR3 coding DNA: TGTGCCAGCGATAGACAGGGGAACACCGGGGAGCTGTTTTTT. It translates to CASDRQGNTGELFF. The V gene is TRBV6-2 or TRBV6-3, the J gene TRBJ2-2, with TRBD1 identical over 7 bases. Looked up from germline, CDR1 is MNHEY and CDR2 is SVGEGT. J gave up 1 base and V 8 bases, and 4 bases lay outside the gene matches. CDR3 size: 14 residues.

The J gene is TRBJ1-2, the V gene TRBV6-2 or TRBV6-3; a weak D match, TRBD1 (5 bases). The CDR3 sequence is 15 residues long. Germline V gene data show CDR1 as MNHEY and CDR2 as SVGEGT. The germline V and J ends were trimmed by 8 bases and 8 bases, with 24 bases remaining between them. DNA of the CDR3: TGTGCCAGCGCGGGCAGGGCAGAATTAGCGGAGGGCTACACCTTC. This sequence encodes CASAGRAELAEGYTF.

This clonotype was counted a few times. This CDR3 reads CSAKLPNEFQETQYF. In DNA form, the CDR3 reads TGCAGTGCTAAACTTCCGAACGAATTCCAAGAGACCCAGTACTTC. The chain couples TRBV20-1 to TRBJ2-5, with D unclear. Germline V gene sequence: CDR1 DFQATT, CDR2 SNEGSKA (reference sequence). This CDR3 has 15 amino acids. Trimming pared 4 bases from V and 1 base from J, leaving 16 bases between.